The 28 T cell receptor beta chains listed next were all sequenced from one sample in a study of human T cells and chemical hapten exposure. TCRdb processed the RACE reads anew with MiXCR; each CDR3 protein has one entry. Among about 200,000 distinct CDR3 sequences listed, 24% were seen once. The time point: patch test 3, about 24 weeks after DPC sensitization. Treatment denoted: therapeutic diphenylcyclopropenone sensitization with weekly scalp DPC. The sample consisted of whole blood, taken in connection with sensitization to the hapten diphenylcyclopropenone (DPC). Every receptor here comes from a woman aged 40 to 50 with alopecia areata. Some clones in this sample may be carry-over from other donors' samples.

This clonotype was observed a few times. V usage is TRBV9 and J usage is TRBJ2-3, with TRBD2 matching over 9 bases. Looked up from germline, CDR1 is SGDLS and CDR2 is YYNGEE. The CDR3 length is 17 residues. V was pared by 0 bases and J by 2 bases, with 7 bases of the junction left unmatched. As DNA, the CDR3 is TGTGCCAGCAGCGTAGCTGCTAGCGGGGTAAACACAGATACGCAGTATTTT. Its translation is CASSVAASGVNTDTQYF.

The J gene is TRBJ1-1, the V gene TRBV6-2 or TRBV6-3; D is unclear. Deletions cut 6 bases from V and 5 bases from J, with 13 bases between. Looked up from germline, CDR1 is MNHEY and CDR2 is SVGEGT. The CDR3 spans 13 residues. DNA of the CDR3: TGTGCCAGCAGCCAAACGAGGGTGACTGAAGCTTTCTTT. Translating gives CASSQTRVTEAFF.

The J gene is TRBJ2-5, the V gene TRBV29-1; either TRBD1 or TRBD2 may supply D (5 bases each). Trimming took 4 bases from V and 0 from J, leaving 9 bases between them. From germline, CDR1 is SQVTM and CDR2 ANQGSEA. The CDR3 length is 13 residues. The CDR3 is CSVAGTNQETQYF. The CDR3 DNA reads TGCAGCGTTGCAGGGACGAACCAAGAGACCCAGTACTTC.

This clonotype showed up just a few times. V usage is TRBV5-1 and J usage is TRBJ2-1; D possibly corresponds to TRBD2 (6 bases). Germline V gene sequence: CDR1 SGHRS, CDR2 YFSETQ. V was shortened by 0 bases and J by 2 bases, with 9 bases between the two germline ends. The CDR3 runs 15 residues. CDR3 amino acids: CASSLVRGTYNEQFF. CDR3 sequence (DNA): TGCGCCAGCAGCTTGGTCCGGGGGACCTACAATGAGCAGTTCTTC.

Only a few counts were recorded for this clonotype. The rearrangement uses TRBV12-3 or TRBV12-4 and TRBJ1-6; possible D gene TRBD1, 6 bases. V lost 2 bases, J lost 7 bases, and 12 bases lay in between. The CDR3 totals 15 residues. CDR3 protein: CASSLRPGENSPLHF. CDR3 bases: TGTGCCAGCAGTTTACGGCCAGGGGAAAATTCACCCCTCCACTTT.

This chain links TRBV2 with TRBJ2-1, with D perhaps TRBD1 or TRBD2 (5 bases each). Trimming left V 3 bases short and J 0 bases short, with 9 bases between. The germline V gene encodes CDR1 SNHLY and CDR2 FYNNEI. The CDR3 covers 15 residues. Here the CDR3 reads CASSEGRDSYNEQFF. DNA of the CDR3: TGTGCCAGCAGTGAGGGACGGGACTCCTACAATGAGCAGTTCTTC. The full variable domain, its missing parts supplied by reference TRBV2 and TRBJ2-1, is EPEVTQTPSHQVTQMGQEVILRCVPISNHLYFYWYRQILGQKVEFLVSFYNNEISEKSEIFDDQFSVERPDGSNFTLKIRSTKLEDSAMYFCASSEGRDSYNEQFFGPGTRLTVL.

This chain connects TRBV7-9 to TRBJ1-2; the D gene is possibly TRBD1 (5 bases). Germline CDR1 reads SEHNR; CDR2 reads FQNEAQ (reference sequence). The CDR3 runs to 16 residues. Trimming cost V 4 bases and J 3 bases, with 18 bases left between them. The CDR3 region has the DNA TGTGCCAGCAGCTCCCTGCGGGGGGAAGGAGACTATGGCTACACCTTC. Its protein is CASSSLRGEGDYGYTF.

This clonotype showed up just a few times. This chain uses TRBV20-1 with TRBJ2-1, with a possible D match to TRBD1 (7 bases). The CDR3 runs 13 residues. The germline V gene encodes CDR1 DFQATT and CDR2 SNEGSKA (reference sequence). The V end was cut by 6 bases, the J end by 1 base, with 10 bases between. The CDR3 DNA reads TGCAGTGCCAGGGGGGAGTCCTACAATGAGCAGTTCTTC. This translates into CSARGESYNEQFF.

This sequence joins TRBV7-3 and TRBJ2-5; 13 bases map to TRBD2. Germline-derived CDR1 and CDR2 are SGHTA and FQGTGA. J gave up 1 base and V 2 bases, and 13 bases lay outside the gene matches. CDR3 size: 20 residues. The CDR3 nucleotides are TGTGCCAGCAGCTTATACCCTCGACTAGCGGGAGGCCTGATCCAAGAGACCCAGTACTTC. This codes for CASSLYPRLAGGLIQETQYF.

The chain joins TRBV20-1 to TRBJ1-2, with D unresolved. Germline values: CDR1 DFQATT, CDR2 SNEGSKA (reference sequence). V was trimmed by 0 bases and J by 7 bases, leaving 27 bases between them. The CDR3 covers 18 residues. This CDR3 reads CSARDVLVAEPKTLGYTF. DNA of the CDR3: TGCAGTGCTAGAGATGTATTAGTCGCCGAACCGAAAACTCTTGGCTACACCTTC.

This clonotype has ten or more counts. The chain carries TRBV28 and TRBJ2-1; 8 bases agree with TRBD1. The germline CDR1 and CDR2 sequences are MDHEN and SYDVKM. V lost 5 bases and J lost 4; bases outside the gene matches: 7. This CDR3 is 15 amino acids long. CDR3 nucleotides: TGTGCCAGCAGTGAAGGACAGGGTTCGTACAATGAGCAGTTCTTC. This translates into CASSEGQGSYNEQFF.

The CDR3: CSIRDGSYEQYF. The CDR3 DNA reads TGCAGCATCAGGGACGGGTCCTACGAGCAGTACTTC. The V gene is TRBV29-1, the J gene TRBJ2-7; the D call may be TRBD1 or TRBD2 (5 bases each). CDR3 length: 12 residues. CDR1 is SQVTM and CDR2 is ANQGSEA in the germline V gene. The germline V and J ends were trimmed by 8 bases and 1 base, with 12 bases remaining between them.

This clonotype has ten or more counts. V usage is TRBV5-4 and J usage is TRBJ1-6; the D gene is possibly TRBD1 (5 bases). Germline V gene sequence: CDR1 SGHNT, CDR2 YYREEE (reference sequence). The length of the CDR3 is 16 residues. With 4 bases removed from V and 3 bases from J, the gap between germline ends came to 14 bases. CDR3 in DNA: TGTGCCAGCAGCCTGGGGAGGGGATACTATAATTCACCCCTCCACTTT. Translating it yields CASSLGRGYYNSPLHF.

The V call is TRBV12-3 or TRBV12-4, the J call TRBJ1-1; a weak D match, TRBD1 (5 bases). Trimming cost V 4 bases and J 1 base, with 13 bases left between them. The CDR3 covers 15 residues. The CDR3 coding sequence is TGTGCCAGCAGTTCCCAGGGCGCGGGGAACACTGAAGCTTTCTTT. Translation: CASSSQGAGNTEAFF.

This clonotype was counted between two and nine times. For the CDR3, the DNA is TGCAGTGCTGATGGCCTTTTGAACACTGAAGCTTTCTTT. Its translation: CSADGLLNTEAFF. The V and J genes are TRBV20-1 and TRBJ1-1; no clear D. Trimming removed 5 bases at V and 0 bases at J, with 10 bases between. Germline V lookup: CDR1 DFQATT, CDR2 SNEGSKA (reference sequence). This CDR3 spans 13 amino acids.

In its sample, this clonotype was seen a few times. J is TRBJ2-3 and V is TRBV2; TRBD2 matches at 10 bases. V lost 6 bases and J lost 5; bases outside the gene matches: 5. Germline V gives CDR1 SNHLY, CDR2 FYNNEI. This CDR3 has 14 residues. The CDR3 DNA follows: TGTGCCAGCAGCCAAGCGGGAGGGCTAGATACGCAGTATTTT. It specifies CASSQAGGLDTQYF.

The rearrangement uses TRBV20-1 and TRBJ2-3, with D possibly matching TRBD2 (5 bases). Germline CDR1 is DFQATT and CDR2 is SNEGSKA (reference sequence). With 7 bases removed from V and 1 base from J, the gap between germline ends came to 18 bases. The CDR3 has 15 amino acids. The CDR3 reads CSVMGGRTGTDTQYF. In DNA, the CDR3 is TGCAGTGTTATGGGTGGGAGAACAGGCACAGATACGCAGTATTTT.

This clonotype was counted a few times. The chain recombines TRBV28 with TRBJ1-3; D gene ambiguous. Per germline, CDR1 MDHEN and CDR2 SYDVKM. There are 15 residues in the CDR3. Trimming cost V 3 bases and J 0 bases, with 9 bases left between them. This chain's CDR3 is CASSLRRRSGNTIYF. The CDR3 DNA follows: TGTGCCAGCAGTTTGCGTCGCCGCTCTGGAAACACCATATATTTT.

This clonotype occurred a few times. The chain combines TRBV29-1 with TRBJ2-1; D possibly corresponds to TRBD2 (5 bases). CDR1 and CDR2 from the germline V gene are SQVTM and ANQGSEA. Trimming stripped 6 bases from V and 6 bases from J, with 15 bases between. The length of the CDR3 is 13 residues. The CDR3 bases are TGCAGCGTCGCCCCCACTAGTGCCAATGAGCAGTTCTTC. Residues: CSVAPTSANEQFF.

This clonotype was counted many times. The chain uses TRBV10-3 and TRBJ1-1, with 10 bases matching TRBD1. This CDR3 spans 13 amino acids. V was clipped by 7 bases and J by 5 bases; unmatched bases: 4. CDR1 is ENHRY, CDR2 SYGVKD, per germline. DNA for the CDR3: TGTGCCATCACCGCGGGACAGGGGACTGAAGCTTTCTTT. Translated: CAITAGQGTEAFF.

V and J are TRBV12-5 and TRBJ2-1; D possibly corresponds to TRBD1 (5 bases). The CDR3 contains 13 residues. Trimming shortened V by 5 bases and J by 5 bases, and 10 bases separated the two germline ends. Germline loops: CDR1 LGHNT, CDR2 FRNRAP. The CDR3 spells CASGPGAHNEQFF. The CDR3 nucleotides are TGTGCTAGTGGTCCTGGGGCCCACAATGAGCAGTTCTTC.

This clonotype was found once. The rearrangement links TRBV20-1 to TRBJ1-5; D is unclear. CDR3 length equals 14 residues. Germline V gene lookup returns CDR1 DFQATT and CDR2 SNEGSKA (reference sequence). V gave up 0 bases and J gave up 7 bases, with 13 bases separating them. CDR3 protein: CSARDGRPQQPQHF. As DNA, the CDR3 is TGCAGTGCTAGAGACGGTAGGCCCCAACAGCCCCAGCATTTT.

This clonotype was counted a few times. The CDR3 is CASRYALNSPLHF. The CDR3 nucleotides are TGTGCCAGCAGATACGCTCTTAATTCACCCCTCCACTTT. This chain uses TRBV6-5 with TRBJ1-6; D not resolved. V was shortened by 6 bases and J by 6 bases, with 9 bases between the two germline ends. Per germline, CDR1 MNHEY and CDR2 SVGAGI. The CDR3 sequence is 13 residues long.

The gene calls are TRBV6-4 and TRBJ2-3; 10 bases are a match to TRBD2. Per the germline V gene, CDR1 is MRHNA and CDR2 is SNTAGT. J gave up 6 bases and V 8 bases, and 14 bases lay outside the gene matches. This CDR3 has 16 amino acids. CDR3 coding DNA: TGTGCCAGCGAAAATACTAGCGGGAATCTCTGGGATACGCAGTATTTT. Translated, it gives CASENTSGNLWDTQYF.

The chain recombines TRBV6-5 with TRBJ2-7; 7 positions agree with TRBD1. The CDR3 has 13 residues. Losses at the gene ends were 5 bases for V and 2 bases for J; bases not matched to a gene: 3. The V gene's germline CDR1 is MNHEY and CDR2 SVGAGI. The CDR3 here is CASSKGQTYEQYF. DNA for the CDR3: TGTGCCAGCAGTAAGGGACAGACCTACGAGCAGTACTTC.

DNA of the CDR3: TGTGCCAGCCTCCGACGGGAGAACACCGGGGAGCTGTTTTTT. It is translated as CASLRRENTGELFF. J is TRBJ2-2 and V is TRBV28; weak D call: TRBD2 (5 bases). The V end lost 8 bases, the J end lost 1 base, and 11 bases lay between the germline ends. CDR3 length: 14 amino acids. The germline V gene encodes CDR1 MDHEN and CDR2 SYDVKM.

This clonotype was seen a handful of times. This chain links TRBV20-1 with TRBJ2-3; D is undetermined. CDR1 and CDR2 from the germline V gene are DFQATT and SNEGSKA (reference sequence). The V gene lost 3 bases and the J gene lost 0 bases, with 7 bases spanning the gap. The CDR3 runs to 13 residues. This CDR3 is CSARAVSTDTQYF. CDR3 DNA sequence: TGCAGTGCTAGGGCGGTCAGCACAGATACGCAGTATTTT.

This clonotype showed up just a few times. V usage is TRBV6-2 or TRBV6-3 and J usage is TRBJ1-2; perhaps TRBD1 as D (6 bases). Trimming took 6 bases from V and 6 from J, leaving 14 bases between them. Germline V lookup: CDR1 MNHEY, CDR2 SVGEGT. There are 13 residues in the CDR3. CDR3 protein: CASSPPGGHGYTF. CDR3 DNA: TGTGCCAGCAGCCCCCCCGGGGGCCATGGCTACACCTTC.